This entry concerns a single TCR beta chain. The antigen is not known. This CDR3 has 15 residues. In germline, CDR1 is SNHLY, CDR2 FYNNEI. V shed 6 bases and J 4 bases; nucleotides not matched to a gene: 10. These data belong to a study of cytomegalovirus exposure and HLA in healthy donors. Whole-study results and caveats: Confirmation was obtained in vitro that a few CMV-associated chains are specific for CMV antigens. High specificity and sensitivity for cytomegalovirus status were reported for the classifier.

Libraries were prepared by immunoSEQ multiplex PCR; TCRdb keeps only in-frame clonotypes and omits some of them. The data show about 130,000 clones, with roughly four fifths seen just once and approximately 30% held by the top ten. The material sequenced was PBMCs. The clonotype comes from a young man in good health and CMV-seropositive. The rearrangement uses TRBV2 and TRBJ2-3; the match to TRBD2 covers 7 bases. The CDR3 reads CASSWEAGVADTQYF. CDR3 DNA sequence: TGTGCCAGCAGCTGGGAGGCGGGAGTCGCAGATACGCAGTATTTT. The full variable domain, rest sourced from reference TRBV2 and TRBJ2-3, is EPEVTQTPSHQVTQMGQEVILRCVPISNHLYFYWYRQILGQKVEFLVSFYNNEISEKSEIFDDQFSVERPDGSNFTLKIRSTKLEDSAMYFCASSWEAGVADTQYFGPGTRLTVL.